Listed below are T cell receptor beta chains from one sample, sequenced in a study of blood T cell repertoires in COVID-19. Method: immunoSEQ multiplex PCR; TCRdb's copy keeps in-frame clones and lacks some. The sample records some 220,000 clones, 83% being singletons. Sequencing input: peripheral blood. The receptors here all came from a human donor in a cohort sampled during active COVID-19. Each CDR3 is given with its conserved first and last residue. D genes are given only for firm matches. Size is stated for part of the rows, as once, few or many counts, or as a class when the clone is expanded.

-	TRBD1	TRBJ1-1	TRBV7-9	CASGDRPNTEAFF	TGTGCCAGCGGGGACAGGCCGAACACTGAAGCTTTCTTT
once	TRBD1	TRBJ1-1	TRBV6-5	CASTPTGTNTEAFF	TGTGCCAGCACCCCGACAGGGACGAACACTGAAGCTTTCTTT
once	TRBD1	TRBJ2-7	TRBV11-2	CASSFRTGSGEQYF	TGTGCCAGCAGCTTTCGGACAGGGTCGGGCGAGCAGTACTTC
-	-	TRBJ2-1	TRBV29-1	CSVDQQGILNEQFF	TGCAGCGTTGATCAACAGGGTATCCTGAATGAGCAGTTCTTC
-	-	TRBJ1-1	TRBV25-1	CASSEFQAGNTEAFF	TGTGCCAGCAGTGAATTTCAGGCGGGGAACACTGAAGCTTTCTTT
-	-	TRBJ1-1	TRBV6-5	CASSYPHYTEAFF	TGTGCCAGCAGTTACCCCCATTACACTGAAGCTTTCTTT
-	TRBD1	TRBJ2-7	TRBV6-5	CASRLSGTGAIEQYF	TGTGCCAGCAGACTATCCGGGACAGGGGCAATCGAGCAGTACTTC
-	TRBD1	TRBJ1-1	TRBV5-8	CASSLQGAGNEAFF	TGTGCCAGCAGCTTACAGGGGGCGGGGAATGAAGCTTTCTTT
-	-	TRBJ1-5	TRBV29-1	CSVRDGESNQPQHF	TGCAGCGTCCGAGACGGGGAGAGCAATCAGCCCCAGCATTTT
-	TRBD2	TRBJ2-1	TRBV28	CASRTLAGGGNEQFF	TGTGCCAGCAGGACATTAGCGGGAGGGGGGAATGAGCAGTTCTTC
-	TRBD2	TRBJ2-1	TRBV5-1	CASSWTSGINNEQFF	TGCGCCAGCAGCTGGACTAGCGGGATTAACAATGAGCAGTTCTTC
-	-	TRBJ2-3	TRBV5-4	CASSFLRGGSSTDTQYF	TGTGCCAGCAGCTTTTTGAGGGGGGGTTCTAGCACAGATACGCAGTATTTT
-	-	TRBJ1-1	TRBV19	CASSTDVRGEAFF	TGTGCCAGTAGTACCGACGTCAGGGGTGAAGCTTTCTTT
-	-	TRBJ2-5	TRBV6-1	CASSFIRGETQYF	TGTGCCAGCAGTTTCATACGAGGGGAGACCCAGTACTTC
once	-	TRBJ2-1	TRBV6-6	CASRRSVTGNEQFF	TGTGCCAGCAGGCGGTCAGTTACTGGGAATGAGCAGTTCTTC
once	-	TRBJ2-3	TRBV7-6	CASSFSRVTDTQYF	TGTGCCAGCAGCTTCAGCAGGGTCACAGATACGCAGTATTTT
few	TRBD1	TRBJ1-4	TRBV14	CASSQGQGGVFEKLFF	TGTGCCAGCAGCCAAGGGCAGGGGGGAGTATTCGAAAAACTGTTTTTT
-	TRBD2	TRBJ2-2	TRBV12-3/TRBV12-4	CASSRGGSGELFF	TGTGCCAGCAGCCGGGGAGGGTCCGGGGAGCTGTTTTTT
-	-	TRBJ2-3	TRBV18	CASSPDSLREDTQYF	TGTGCCAGCTCACCCGATAGCCTGCGGGAAGATACGCAGTATTTT
-	TRBD2	TRBJ2-1	TRBV4-1	CASSQALAGVGYNEQFF	TGCGCCAGCAGCCAAGCTCTAGCGGGAGTGGGGTACAATGAGCAGTTCTTC